A selection of T cell receptor beta chains follows, all from one sample in a study of shared clonotypes between healthy human individuals. Generated by immunoSEQ multiplex PCR, the TCRdb table keeps only in-frame clones and is missing some. The table records fewer than 350,000 clones, around 87% of them present only once. The sample comprised memory CD8+ T cells sorted from blood. All receptors come from a man younger than 35 in good health. Both conserved end residues are part of each CDR3. Fields, in order: CDR3 protein, CDR3 DNA, J gene, clone size, D gene, V gene. The D gene is left open where the match is weak. Part of the rows lack a size; the others show once, few, many or a class for expanded clones.

cdr3_aa: CASSALKEGDTQYF; cdr3_nt: TGTGCCAGCAGCGCGCTAAAAGAGGGAGATACGCAGTATTTT; j_call: TRBJ2-3; clone_size: NA; d_call: NA; v_call: TRBV7-9
cdr3_aa: CASELLPHKPYEQYF; cdr3_nt: TGCGCCAGCGAACTCCTCCCGCACAAGCCCTACGAGCAGTACTTC; j_call: TRBJ2-7; clone_size: NA; d_call: NA; v_call: TRBV5-1
cdr3_aa: CASSIAGDVDEQFF; cdr3_nt: TGTGCCAGTAGTATAGCTGGGGATGTCGATGAGCAGTTCTTC; j_call: TRBJ2-1; clone_size: NA; d_call: NA; v_call: TRBV19
cdr3_aa: CASSYREGLNSPLHF; cdr3_nt: TGTGCCAGCAGTTACAGGGAGGGATTGAATTCACCCCTCCACTTT; j_call: TRBJ1-6; clone_size: NA; d_call: NA; v_call: TRBV6-5
cdr3_aa: CASSLGGLAGDTQYF; cdr3_nt: TGCGCCAGCAGCCTGGGGGGACTAGCGGGAGATACGCAGTATTTT; j_call: TRBJ2-3; clone_size: NA; d_call: TRBD2; v_call: TRBV4-1
cdr3_aa: CASSQEQGTEAFF; cdr3_nt: TGCGCCAGCAGCCAAGAACAGGGAACTGAAGCTTTCTTT; j_call: TRBJ1-1; clone_size: NA; d_call: NA; v_call: TRBV4-1
cdr3_aa: CASRGGLTYGYTF; cdr3_nt: TGTGCCAGCAGGGGGGGCCTCACCTATGGCTACACCTTC; j_call: TRBJ1-2; clone_size: NA; d_call: NA; v_call: TRBV25-1
cdr3_aa: CASTWGTQQYNEQFF; cdr3_nt: TGTGCCAGCACCTGGGGAACTCAGCAGTACAATGAGCAGTTCTTC; j_call: TRBJ2-1; clone_size: NA; d_call: NA; v_call: TRBV5-6
cdr3_aa: CASSPGLAGDYEQYF; cdr3_nt: TGTGCCAGCAGCCCAGGACTAGCGGGGGACTACGAGCAGTACTTC; j_call: TRBJ2-7; clone_size: NA; d_call: TRBD2; v_call: TRBV7-8
cdr3_aa: CASSLTMGYGLARTDTQYF; cdr3_nt: TGTGCCAGCAGTTTAACGATGGGGTACGGACTAGCCCGCACAGATACGCAGTATTTT; j_call: TRBJ2-3; clone_size: NA; d_call: TRBD2; v_call: TRBV27
cdr3_aa: CASSWGQVGPFF; cdr3_nt: TGTGCCAGCAGCTGGGGGCAGGTGGGTCCTTTCTTT; j_call: TRBJ1-1; clone_size: NA; d_call: NA; v_call: TRBV11-2
cdr3_aa: CASSLDAAQGSHGYTF; cdr3_nt: TGCGCCAGCAGCTTGGATGCAGCGCAGGGATCCCATGGCTACACCTTC; j_call: TRBJ1-2; clone_size: NA; d_call: NA; v_call: TRBV5-1
cdr3_aa: CASNLGTSGGLSTDTQYF; cdr3_nt: TGTGCCAGCAACCTCGGGACTAGCGGGGGCCTTAGCACAGATACGCAGTATTTT; j_call: TRBJ2-3; clone_size: NA; d_call: TRBD2; v_call: TRBV7-3
cdr3_aa: CASSLEQGGTANYGYTF; cdr3_nt: TGTGCCAGCAGCTTGGAACAGGGGGGTACTGCTAACTATGGCTACACCTTC; j_call: TRBJ1-2; clone_size: once; d_call: TRBD1; v_call: TRBV5-6
cdr3_aa: CASSEAAGYHNQPQHF; cdr3_nt: TGTGCCAGCAGTGAAGCGGCAGGGTATCACAATCAGCCCCAGCATTTT; j_call: TRBJ1-5; clone_size: NA; d_call: NA; v_call: TRBV6-1
cdr3_aa: CASKRGPNYEQYF; cdr3_nt: TGCGCCAGCAAACGGGGCCCGAACTACGAGCAGTACTTC; j_call: TRBJ2-7; clone_size: NA; d_call: NA; v_call: TRBV4-1
cdr3_aa: CAWWTGANYGYTF; cdr3_nt: TGTGCCTGGTGGACAGGGGCTAACTATGGCTACACCTTC; j_call: TRBJ1-2; clone_size: NA; d_call: TRBD1; v_call: TRBV30
cdr3_aa: CASSGRGDTQYF; cdr3_nt: TGTGCCAGCAGCGGGCGGGGGGATACGCAGTATTTT; j_call: TRBJ2-3; clone_size: NA; d_call: TRBD2; v_call: TRBV11-2
cdr3_aa: CASSFEAFYLNKNEQYF; cdr3_nt: TGTGCCAGCAGTTTCGAGGCCTTTTACCTTAACAAAAACGAGCAGTACTTC; j_call: TRBJ2-7; clone_size: many; d_call: NA; v_call: TRBV27
cdr3_aa: CASSDPDKEETQYF; cdr3_nt: TGCGCCAGCAGTGATCCGGACAAAGAAGAGACCCAGTACTTC; j_call: TRBJ2-5; clone_size: NA; d_call: NA; v_call: TRBV10-1
cdr3_aa: CASSLFQDTEAFF; cdr3_nt: TGTGCCAGCAGCTTATTCCAGGACACTGAAGCTTTCTTT; j_call: TRBJ1-1; clone_size: NA; d_call: NA; v_call: TRBV11-3
cdr3_aa: CASSLDRGLYEQYF; cdr3_nt: TGTGCCAGCAGCTTGGACAGGGGGCTCTACGAGCAGTACTTC; j_call: TRBJ2-7; clone_size: once; d_call: TRBD1; v_call: TRBV5-6